This passage covers 29 T cell receptor beta chains from one sample sequenced in a study of blood T cell repertoires in COVID-19. Measured with immunoSEQ multiplex PCR; TCRdb has only the in-frame clones, and not every one. The table includes hundreds of thousands of clones, 65% to 90% detected once. The specimen was peripheral blood. These TCRs come from a human donor in a cohort sampled during active COVID-19.

The chain couples TRBV19 to TRBJ1-5; weak D call: TRBD1 (6 bases). Looked up from germline, CDR1 is LNHDA and CDR2 is SQIVND (reference sequence). Trimming stripped 7 bases from V and 7 bases from J, with 20 bases between. This CDR3 has 15 amino acids. The CDR3 sequence: CASIKNREPGQPQHF. The CDR3 nucleotides are TGTGCCAGTATCAAAAACAGGGAGCCGGGACAGCCCCAGCATTTT.

The chain carries TRBV11-2 and TRBJ1-1, with D unresolved. V was trimmed by 10 bases and J by 3 bases, leaving 12 bases between them. Germline CDR1 SGHAT, CDR2 FQNNGV. This CDR3 is 12 amino acids long. As DNA, the CDR3 is TGTGCCACCGGTAGATCTTACACTGAAGCTTTCTTT. Amino acids: CATGRSYTEAFF.

The chain combines TRBV24-1 with TRBJ1-2; 9 bases are a match to TRBD1. The CDR3 sequence is 12 residues long. Germline CDR1 KGHDR, CDR2 SFDVKD. J gave up 7 bases and V 8 bases, and 4 bases lay outside the gene matches. The CDR3 DNA is TGTGCCACCAACACAGGGGGCTCTGGCTACACCTTC. Protein: CATNTGGSGYTF.

The chain combines TRBV6-5 with TRBJ2-7; 9 bases are a match to TRBD1. After removal of 5 bases from V and 3 bases from J, the junction contained 8 bases not matched to a gene. The CDR3 runs to 15 residues. Germline CDR1 MNHEY, CDR2 SVGAGI. The CDR3 loop is CASSIRQGGFYEQYF. The CDR3 bases are TGTGCCAGCAGTATCAGACAGGGGGGCTTCTACGAGCAGTACTTC.

This clone has only a few counts. This chain uses TRBV10-1 with TRBJ1-5, with D maybe TRBD1 (6 bases). CDR3 length: 11 residues. Trimming took 8 bases from V and 5 from J, leaving 7 bases between them. The germline gives CDR1 WNHNN, CDR2 SYGVQD (reference sequence). The CDR3 DNA is TGCGCCAGCTACAGGGATCAGCCCCAGCATTTT. Translated, it gives CASYRDQPQHF.

This chain links TRBV24-1 with TRBJ1-2; the D gene is possibly TRBD1 (5 bases). V was shortened by 3 bases and J by 3 bases, with 16 bases between the two germline ends. CDR1 is KGHDR and CDR2 is SFDVKD in the germline V gene. The CDR3 sequence is 16 residues long. In DNA form, the CDR3 reads TGTGCCACCAGTGATCATACACAGGATCAGTACTATGGCTACACCTTC. Protein sequence: CATSDHTQDQYYGYTF.

This chain joins TRBV27 and TRBJ2-3; TRBD1 agrees at 10 bases. The CDR3 spans 14 residues. Germline V gene sequence: CDR1 MNHEY, CDR2 SMNVEV (reference sequence). V was clipped by 5 bases and J by 5 bases; unmatched bases: 4. The CDR3 protein is CASSSRDRGDTQYF. The CDR3 DNA sequence: TGTGCCAGCAGTAGCCGGGACAGGGGAGATACGCAGTATTTT.

Worth noting for this clone: Other DNA variants within this sample encode the same CDR3. This chain connects TRBV19 to TRBJ2-2; D not resolved. Trimming cost V 9 bases and J 0 bases, with 2 bases left between them. Germline-derived CDR1 and CDR2 are LNHDA and SQIVND (reference sequence). The CDR3 runs to 11 residues. CDR3 DNA sequence: TGTGCCAGCACGAACACCGGGGAGCTGTTTTTT. This translates into CASTNTGELFF. Based on the CDR3 plus reference TRBV19 and TRBJ2-2, the full variable domain is DGGITQSPKYLFRKEGQNVTLSCEQNLNHDAMYWYRQDPGQGLRLIYYSQIVNDFQKGDIAEGYSVSREKKESFPLTVTSAQKNPTAFYLCASTNTGELFFGEGSRLTVL.

The chain couples TRBV6-5 to TRBJ2-2; tentatively, D is TRBD1 (7 bases). V gave up 8 bases and J gave up 3 bases, with 16 bases separating them. In germline, CDR1 is MNHEY, CDR2 SVGAGI. CDR3 length: 15 amino acids. The CDR3 loop is CASYRDSGYTGELFF. In DNA, the CDR3 is TGTGCCAGCTACCGGGACAGCGGGTACACCGGGGAGCTGTTTTTT.

The rearrangement links TRBV9 to TRBJ2-7; a weak D match, TRBD1 (5 bases). Germline V gene data show CDR1 as SGDLS and CDR2 as YYNGEE. Trimming took off 0 bases at V and 4 bases at J, with 11 bases between the two ends. The CDR3 runs to 14 residues. The CDR3 sequence: CASSVAGASYEQYF. The CDR3 DNA is TGTGCCAGCAGCGTAGCTGGGGCCTCTTACGAGCAGTACTTC. The whole variable domain, filled in from reference TRBV9 and TRBJ2-7, reads DSGVTQTPKHLITATGQRVTLRCSPRSGDLSVYWYQQSLDQGLQFLIQYYNGEERAKGNILERFSAQQFPDLHSELNLSSLELGDSALYFCASSVAGASYEQYFGPGTRLTVT.

The chain links TRBV4-1 to TRBJ2-3, with D possibly matching TRBD2 (5 bases). Germline CDR1 is MGHRA and CDR2 is YSYEKL. The CDR3 is made up of 14 amino acids. The ends were cut back, 1 base at V and 6 bases at J, with 11 bases in the middle. The DNA of the CDR3 is TGCGCCAGCAGCCAAGGGTGGGAGAGGGATACGCAGTATTTT. Translated, it gives CASSQGWERDTQYF.

J is TRBJ1-1 and V is TRBV19; 7 bases are a match to TRBD1. The CDR3 extends over 19 amino acids. With V trimmed by 1 base and J by 5 bases, 19 bases remained unmatched. Germline V CDR1 and CDR2: LNHDA, SQIVND (reference sequence). The CDR3 DNA reads as TGTGCCAGTAGTATAGGTGGGTGGGAGCGGGAGCAGGGGGTGACTGAAGCTTTCTTT. Encoded protein: CASSIGGWEREQGVTEAFF.

The chain combines TRBV19 with TRBJ1-2; TRBD1 aligns across 9 bases. CDR1 LNHDA and CDR2 SQIVND come from the germline V gene (reference sequence). Unmatched junction bases numbered 7, after V lost 7 bases and J lost 4 bases. The length of the CDR3 is 14 residues. The CDR3: CASMVGQGIYGYTF. CDR3 in DNA: TGTGCCAGTATGGTGGGACAGGGAATCTATGGCTACACCTTC. Full variable domain (outside the CDR3, taken from reference TRBV19 and TRBJ1-2): DGGITQSPKYLFRKEGQNVTLSCEQNLNHDAMYWYRQDPGQGLRLIYYSQIVNDFQKGDIAEGYSVSREKKESFPLTVTSAQKNPTAFYLCASMVGQGIYGYTFGSGTRLTVV.

The chain combines TRBV12-5 with TRBJ1-1; a possible D gene is TRBD1 (6 bases). Germline values: CDR1 LGHNT, CDR2 FRNRAP. The CDR3 has 17 amino acids. V was clipped by 2 bases and J by 0 bases, with 16 bases between them. CDR3 in amino acids: CASGLKNQGPMNTEAFF. The CDR3 nucleotides read TGTGCTAGTGGTTTGAAGAATCAGGGGCCCATGAACACTGAAGCTTTCTTT.

This clone was detected once. The CDR3 sequence is CASSRDSHEQYF. The CDR3 DNA follows: TGTGCCAGCTCACGGGACTCACACGAGCAGTACTTC. This rearrangement joins TRBV18 to TRBJ2-7; D is possibly TRBD2 (6 bases). The V end lost 4 bases, the J end lost 5 bases, and 9 bases lay between the germline ends. The germline V gene has CDR1 KGHSH and CDR2 LQKENI. CDR3 length: 12 residues. The whole variable domain, remainder taken from reference TRBV18 and TRBJ2-7, is NAGVMQNPRHLVRRRGQEARLRCSPMKGHSHVYWYRQLPEEGLKFMVYLQKENIIDESGMPKERFSAEFPKEGPSILRIQQVVRGDSAAYFCASSRDSHEQYFGPGTRLTVT.

For the CDR3, the DNA is TGCAGTGCTACGACAGCCTACGAGCAGTACTTC. Its protein product is CSATTAYEQYF. V usage is TRBV20-1 and J usage is TRBJ2-7; possibly TRBD1 for D (5 bases). Trimming cost V 4 bases and J 2 bases, with 6 bases left between them. There are 11 residues in the CDR3. Germline assignment: CDR1 DFQATT and CDR2 SNEGSKA (reference sequence).

The gene calls are TRBV7-8 and TRBJ1-6; tentatively, D is TRBD1 (6 bases). The germline gives CDR1 SGHVS, CDR2 FQNEAQ. Trimming cost V 5 bases and J 8 bases, with 13 bases left between them. The CDR3 sequence is 14 residues long. This chain's CDR3 is CASSPDRDHSPLHF. The CDR3 nucleotides are TGTGCCAGCAGCCCGGACAGAGACCATTCACCCCTCCACTTT.

The sample holds one count of this clone. The chain is built from TRBV30 and TRBJ1-2, with 7 positions matching TRBD1. The ends lost 7 bases at V and 5 bases at J; junction bases unmatched: 10. CDR3 size: 13 residues. Germline lookup yields CDR1 GTSNPN and CDR2 SVGIG (reference sequence). CDR3 DNA sequence: TGTGCCTCACTAGACAGGGTAAAATATGGCTACACCTTC. It specifies CASLDRVKYGYTF.

With regard to this clone: Distinct nucleotide sequences in the sample also encode this CDR3. The chain employs TRBV27 and TRBJ1-1, with TRBD1 as a possible D gene (5 bases). The CDR3 has 14 amino acids. V was clipped by 6 bases and J by 0 bases, with 11 bases between them. Germline CDR1 reads MNHEY; CDR2 reads SMNVEV (reference sequence). This CDR3 is CASRLDRLNTEAFF. In nucleotides, the CDR3 is TGTGCCAGCAGATTAGACAGATTGAACACTGAAGCTTTCTTT.

This clone was found once. In DNA form, the CDR3 reads TGTGCCAGCAGTACCGGACAAGTATACGGCTACACCTTC. As protein: CASSTGQVYGYTF. This chain uses TRBV12-3 or TRBV12-4 with TRBJ1-2, with TRBD1 as a possible D gene (5 bases). Trimming took 5 bases from V and 8 from J, leaving 15 bases between them. The CDR3 runs 13 residues.

Details on this clone: At one end the junction does not follow the germline gene, possibly because of a read error. The rearrangement uses TRBV3-1 (or the pseudogene TRBV3-2) and TRBJ1-2, with unresolved D. The CDR3 sequence is 13 residues long. Germline CDR1 and CDR2: LGHDT and YNNKEL (reference sequence). The CDR3 is CASSQGLSYGYTF. The CDR3 coding sequence is TGTGCCAGTAGCCAAGGACTGAGCTATGGCTACACCTTC.

V gene TRBV5-4 combines with J gene TRBJ1-1; no clear D gene. The CDR3 covers 13 residues. V gave up 10 bases and J gave up 4 bases, with 17 bases separating them. From germline, CDR1 is SGHNT and CDR2 YYREEE (reference sequence). This CDR3 reads CALKGGKGTEAFF. DNA for the CDR3: TGTGCCCTCAAGGGAGGGAAGGGCACTGAAGCTTTCTTT.

The chain combines TRBV19 with TRBJ2-3; the D gene is possibly TRBD1 (5 bases). V lost 1 base, J lost 1 base, and 9 bases lay in between. The CDR3 is 15 amino acids. The germline CDR1 and CDR2 sequences are LNHDA and SQIVND (reference sequence). CDR3 protein: CASSIVKGRTDTQYF. The DNA of the CDR3 is TGTGCCAGTAGTATAGTGAAGGGGCGCACAGATACGCAGTATTTT.

The chain has TRBV6-5 and TRBJ2-7; TRBD1 aligns across 9 bases. There are 13 residues in the CDR3. Germline V lookup: CDR1 MNHEY, CDR2 SVGAGI. The V gene end was trimmed by 11 bases and the J gene end by 6 bases; junction bases not matched to a gene: 11. The chain's CDR3 is CAARPGQGTEQYF. The DNA of the CDR3 is TGTGCCGCCCGCCCAGGACAGGGGACCGAGCAGTACTTC.

The chain couples TRBV5-1 to TRBJ2-2, with TRBD1 matching 7 bases. The junction had 5 bases not matched to a gene; V was cut back by 2 bases and J by 1 base. Germline V gene data show CDR1 as SGHRS and CDR2 as YFSETQ. The CDR3 is 16 amino acids. In DNA form, the CDR3 reads TGCGCCAGCAGCTTAAAACAGGGGAAGAACACCGGGGAGCTGTTTTTT. It yields the protein CASSLKQGKNTGELFF.

Written as DNA, the CDR3 is TGTGCCAGCAGGCGAGGGACAGGGGCCCTTTATGGCTACACCTTC. It encodes CASRRGTGALYGYTF. This chain joins TRBV6-5 and TRBJ1-2, with TRBD1 matching over 10 bases. V dropped 6 bases and J dropped 5; count of bases not matched to a gene: 9. The length of the CDR3 is 15 residues. CDR1 is MNHEY and CDR2 is SVGAGI in the germline V gene.

This clone was recorded a few times. The chain links TRBV25-1 to TRBJ2-3; possible D gene TRBD2, 7 bases. The CDR3 extends over 15 amino acids. Germline CDR1 and CDR2: MGHDK and SYGVNS. Trimming stripped 2 bases from V and 5 bases from J, with 14 bases between. For the CDR3, the DNA is TGTGCCAGCAGTGAACTAGGGGGGGCCATAGATACGCAGTATTTT. As protein: CASSELGGAIDTQYF.

V usage is TRBV14 and J usage is TRBJ2-7; TRBD1 aligns across 8 bases. Germline values: CDR1 SGHDN, CDR2 FVKESK. The V gene end was trimmed by 0 bases and the J gene end by 9 bases; junction bases not matched to a gene: 7. The CDR3 contains 14 residues. The CDR3 region is CASSQDLRGRGQYF. DNA of the CDR3: TGTGCCAGCAGCCAAGACCTCAGGGGGCGGGGGCAGTACTTC. The whole variable domain, filled in from reference TRBV14 and TRBJ2-7, reads EAGVTQFPSHSVIEKGQTVTLRCDPISGHDNLYWYRRVMGKEIKFLLHFVKESKQDESGMPNNRFLAERTGGTYSTLKVQPAELEDSGVYFCASSQDLRGRGQYFGPGTRLTVT.

V is TRBV5-5 and J is TRBJ1-1, with 9 bases fitting TRBD1. This CDR3 has 15 amino acids. V lost 2 bases, J lost 1 base, and 3 bases stayed unmatched. Per the germline V gene, CDR1 is SGHKS and CDR2 is YYEKEE (reference sequence). The CDR3 spells CASSFGQGKNTEAFF. Here the CDR3 DNA reads TGTGCCAGCAGCTTCGGACAGGGGAAGAACACTGAAGCTTTCTTT.